These 21 T cell receptor beta chains were sequenced from one sample in a study of cytomegalovirus exposure and HLA in healthy donors. The PCR ran on 60 Vbeta and 13 Jbeta primers. The method was immunoSEQ multiplex PCR; TCRdb's version includes in-frame clones alone and lacks a portion of them. This table has 100,000 to 150,000 clones, less than 85% appearing once. Sequenced sample: PBMCs. These receptor sequences come from a man aged 40-50 years in good health and CMV-seronegative.

This chain uses TRBV28 with TRBJ2-7; weak D call: TRBD2 (5 bases). V lost 5 bases, J lost 2 bases, and 13 bases lay in between. The CDR3 is made up of 14 amino acids. The germline V gene has CDR1 MDHEN and CDR2 SYDVKM. CDR3 DNA: TGTGCCAGCAGTGTAGGTGGGAGCGCCTACGAGCAGTACTTC. Translation: CASSVGGSAYEQYF.

This chain joins TRBV5-1 and TRBJ2-1; D may be TRBD1 (6 bases). This CDR3 region has 15 residues. Trimming removed 4 bases from V and 6 bases from J, with 17 bases in between. Germline V gene data show CDR1 as SGHRS and CDR2 as YFSETQ. The CDR3 spells CASSTDNLGGNEQFF. The DNA of the CDR3 is TGCGCCAGCAGCACGGACAACCTAGGGGGCAATGAGCAGTTCTTC.

The V and J genes are TRBV5-1 and TRBJ1-1, with 8 bases fitting TRBD1. Losses at the gene ends were 0 bases for V and 10 bases for J; bases not matched to a gene: 8. Germline CDR1 reads SGHRS; CDR2 reads YFSETQ. The CDR3 spans 14 residues. The CDR3 coding sequence is TGCGCCAGCAGCTTGGGCTACGGACAGGGTGGAGCTTTCTTT. It encodes CASSLGYGQGGAFF.

The chain combines TRBV2 with TRBJ1-4; D uncertain. There are 14 residues in the CDR3. V lost 6 bases, J lost 2 bases, and 10 bases lay in between. CDR1 SNHLY and CDR2 FYNNEI come from the germline V gene. The CDR3, as DNA: TGTGCCAGCAGAGTGACATTCACTAATGAAAAACTGTTTTTT. It specifies CASRVTFTNEKLFF.

The V call is TRBV27, the J call TRBJ1-5; tentative D call: TRBD1 (5 bases). CDR1 MNHEY and CDR2 SMNVEV come from the germline V gene (reference sequence). This CDR3 region has 15 residues. The ends were cut back, 5 bases at V and 2 bases at J, with 13 bases in the middle. This CDR3 is CASSSGTQGNQPQHF. The CDR3 DNA reads as TGTGCCAGCAGTAGCGGGACGCAAGGCAATCAGCCCCAGCATTTT.

The count of this clone is one. This chain uses TRBV18 with TRBJ2-1; 11 bases fit TRBD1. Looked up from germline, CDR1 is KGHSH and CDR2 is LQKENI. Unmatched junction bases numbered 3, after V lost 2 bases and J lost 6 bases. The CDR3 spans 15 residues. CDR3 residues: CASSPGTGGFNEQFF. The CDR3 bases are TGTGCCAGCTCACCAGGGACAGGGGGGTTCAATGAGCAGTTCTTC. Looking up the rest from reference TRBV18 and TRBJ2-1 gives the full variable domain: NAGVMQNPRHLVRRRGQEARLRCSPMKGHSHVYWYRQLPEEGLKFMVYLQKENIIDESGMPKERFSAEFPKEGPSILRIQQVVRGDSAAYFCASSPGTGGFNEQFFGPGTRLTVL.

This chain uses TRBV6-1 with TRBJ1-5; 11 bases align to TRBD1. Per the germline V gene, CDR1 is MNHNS and CDR2 is SASEGT. The CDR3 is 17 amino acids. The V and J ends lost 2 bases and 5 bases, in that order; junction bases with no gene match: 8. CDR3 DNA: TGTGCCAGCAGTGAACGGACAGGGGGCGGTTTGCATCAGCCCCAGCATTTT. Translated, it gives CASSERTGGGLHQPQHF.

V gene TRBV28 combines with J gene TRBJ2-1; 15 bases line up with TRBD2. Germline V CDR1 and CDR2: MDHEN, SYDVKM. The CDR3 has 18 residues. The ends lost 6 bases at V and 0 bases at J; junction bases unmatched: 6. CDR3 residues: CASSPGLAGGPSYNEQFF. As DNA, the CDR3 is TGTGCCAGCAGCCCGGGACTAGCGGGAGGACCCTCCTACAATGAGCAGTTCTTC. Full variable domain (rest looked up from reference TRBV28 and TRBJ2-1): DVKVTQSSRYLVKRTGEKVFLECVQDMDHENMFWYRQDPGLGLRLIYFSYDVKMKEKGDIPEGYSVSREKKERFSLILESASTNQTSMYLCASSPGLAGGPSYNEQFFGPGTRLTVL.

CDR3 in amino acids: CASSLSPGGPGNTIYF. CDR3 coding DNA: TGTGCCAGCAGTCTATCACCGGGAGGTCCTGGAAACACCATATATTTT. The V gene is TRBV28, the J gene TRBJ1-3; D is undetermined. CDR1 is MDHEN, CDR2 SYDVKM, per germline. V lost 5 bases and J lost 2, with 16 bases in between. The CDR3 has 16 amino acids.

The chain joins TRBV11-2 to TRBJ2-7, with a weak D call TRBD2 (6 bases). This CDR3 is built from 16 residues. Germline assignment: CDR1 SGHAT and CDR2 FQNNGV. Trimming shortened V by 0 bases and J by 0 bases, and 12 bases separated the two germline ends. CDR3 in DNA: TGTGCCAGCAGCTTAGATTTAGCGGTCGGCTCCTACGAGCAGTACTTC. It translates to CASSLDLAVGSYEQYF.

This chain uses TRBV28 with TRBJ2-5; 7 bases map to TRBD2. The germline gives CDR1 MDHEN, CDR2 SYDVKM. CDR3 size: 13 residues. The junction had 6 bases not matched to a gene; V was cut back by 6 bases and J by 5 bases. The CDR3, as DNA: TGTGCCAGCAGCTGGGGGGGTGAGGAGACCCAGTACTTC. Its translation is CASSWGGEETQYF.

The chain joins TRBV10-3 to TRBJ1-2; 7 bases agree with TRBD1. The CDR3 is made up of 14 amino acids. CDR1 and CDR2 (germline): ENHRY, SYGVKD. V shed 4 bases and J 6 bases; nucleotides not matched to a gene: 8. The CDR3 nucleotides are TGTGCCATCAGTGCTTCGGGACAGACGGATGGCTACACCTTC. It specifies CAISASGQTDGYTF.

This clone came up a few times. This chain joins TRBV6-6 and TRBJ1-5; 7 bases map to TRBD1. Trimming took 10 bases from V and 5 from J; bases not matched to a gene: 14. The CDR3 runs to 15 residues. Germline V gene lookup returns CDR1 MNHNY and CDR2 SVGAGI (reference sequence). The CDR3 nucleotides are TGTGCCACCGCTCAATTCCGGGACAGAGATCAGCCCCAGCATTTT. This sequence encodes CATAQFRDRDQPQHF.

This chain uses TRBV2 with TRBJ1-1; TRBD1 matches 9 bases. The V gene end was trimmed by 6 bases and the J gene end by 2 bases; junction bases not matched to a gene: 4. Germline CDR1 SNHLY, CDR2 FYNNEI. This CDR3 comprises 14 residues. The CDR3 spells CASSVGQGNTEAFF. The CDR3 coding sequence is TGTGCCAGCAGCGTGGGACAGGGCAACACTGAAGCTTTCTTT.

This clone has just one count. V gene TRBV5-1 combines with J gene TRBJ2-2; 7 bases are a match to TRBD2. Trimming removed 4 bases from V and 1 base from J; junction bases left unmatched: 10. The CDR3 is made up of 17 amino acids. Germline V gives CDR1 SGHRS, CDR2 YFSETQ. Here the CDR3 DNA reads TGCGCCAGCAGCCCCAGCGGGGCGGCAAGGAACACCGGGGAGCTGTTTTTT. It encodes CASSPSGAARNTGELFF.

Only one count was recorded for this clone. The chain combines TRBV5-8 with TRBJ1-1; 8 bases match TRBD1. The CDR3 has 15 amino acids. V was clipped by 4 bases and J by 4 bases; unmatched bases: 9. Germline V gene data show CDR1 as SGHTS and CDR2 as YDEGEE. CDR3 sequence (DNA): TGTGCCAGCAGCGTCTACGGACAGGGTGCCACTGAAGCTTTCTTT. It yields the protein CASSVYGQGATEAFF.

The chain employs TRBV6-1 and TRBJ2-3; TRBD2 matches at 9 bases. The CDR3 consists of 15 residues. Looked up from germline, CDR1 is MNHNS and CDR2 is SASEGT. The V segment lost 1 base and the J segment 6 bases; nucleotides outside the gene matches: 5. The CDR3 sequence is CASSEGLAGADTQYF. The CDR3 nucleotides read TGTGCCAGCAGTGAAGGGTTAGCGGGAGCTGATACGCAGTATTTT.

The chain combines TRBV6-5 with TRBJ2-7; D is perhaps TRBD1 (6 bases). CDR1 and CDR2 from the germline V gene are MNHEY and SVGAGI. There are 12 residues in the CDR3. Trimming took off 6 bases at V and 7 bases at J, with 13 bases between the two ends. The CDR3 DNA reads as TGTGCCAGCAGCCGGACAGTCGGGGAGCAGTACTTC. Its protein product is CASSRTVGEQYF.

The gene calls are TRBV25-1 and TRBJ2-5; TRBD2 might be the D (5 bases). Germline V gene sequence: CDR1 MGHDK, CDR2 SYGVNS. The CDR3 sequence is 14 residues long. Trimming cost V 7 bases and J 1 base, with 13 bases left between them. The DNA for the CDR3 is TGTGCCAGCACCCTACCCGGGATCCAAGAGACCCAGTACTTC. It is translated as CASTLPGIQETQYF.

The J gene is TRBJ1-1, the V gene TRBV10-3; perhaps TRBD1 as D (6 bases). Looked up from germline, CDR1 is ENHRY and CDR2 is SYGVKD. V shed 6 bases and J shed 4 bases, with 18 bases lying between them. The CDR3 sequence is 15 residues long. The chain's CDR3 is CAIRGSWDILTEAFF. CDR3 in DNA: TGTGCCATCAGGGGCTCATGGGACATACTCACTGAAGCTTTCTTT.

This clone was counted a few times. The chain employs TRBV6-1 and TRBJ1-1, with TRBD1 matching 7 bases. V lost 3 bases to trimming and J lost 5 bases; unmatched junction nucleotides: 6. The length of the CDR3 is 14 residues. Germline CDR1 reads MNHNS; CDR2 reads SASEGT. The CDR3 DNA follows: TGTGCCAGCAGTGATCCAGGGGGGAGAACTGAAGCTTTCTTT. Translated, it gives CASSDPGGRTEAFF.